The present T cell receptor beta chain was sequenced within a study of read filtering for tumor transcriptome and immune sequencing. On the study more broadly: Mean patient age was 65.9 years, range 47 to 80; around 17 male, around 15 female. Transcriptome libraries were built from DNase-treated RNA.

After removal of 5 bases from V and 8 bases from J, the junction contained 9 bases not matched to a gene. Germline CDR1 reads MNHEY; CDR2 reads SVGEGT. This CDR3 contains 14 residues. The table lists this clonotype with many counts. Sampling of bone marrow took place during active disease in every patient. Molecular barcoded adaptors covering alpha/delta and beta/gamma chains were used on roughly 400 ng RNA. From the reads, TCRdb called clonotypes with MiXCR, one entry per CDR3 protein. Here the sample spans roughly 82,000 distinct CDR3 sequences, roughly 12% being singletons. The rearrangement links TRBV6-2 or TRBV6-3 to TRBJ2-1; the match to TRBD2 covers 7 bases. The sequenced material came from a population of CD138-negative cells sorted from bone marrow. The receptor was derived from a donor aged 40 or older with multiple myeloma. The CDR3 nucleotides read TGTGCCAGCAGTGGGACTATCCCCCCGCATGAGCAGTTCTTC. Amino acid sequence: CASSGTIPPHEQFF.